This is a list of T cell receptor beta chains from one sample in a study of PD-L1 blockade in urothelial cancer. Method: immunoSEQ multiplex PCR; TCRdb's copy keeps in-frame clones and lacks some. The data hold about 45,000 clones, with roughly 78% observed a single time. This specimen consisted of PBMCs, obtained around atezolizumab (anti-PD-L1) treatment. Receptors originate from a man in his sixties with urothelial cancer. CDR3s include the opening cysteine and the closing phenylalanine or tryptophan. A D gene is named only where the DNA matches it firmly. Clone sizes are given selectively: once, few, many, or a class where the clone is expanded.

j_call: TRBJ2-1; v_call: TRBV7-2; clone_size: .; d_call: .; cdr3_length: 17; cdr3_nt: TGTGCCAGCAGCTTATCCCGCCAGGGGGGATTTTACAATGAGCAGTTCTTC; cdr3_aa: CASSLSRQGGFYNEQFF
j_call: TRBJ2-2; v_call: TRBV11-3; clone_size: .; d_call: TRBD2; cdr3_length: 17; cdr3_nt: TGTGCCAGCAGCCCAAACAGACTAGCGGGAGAATCCGGGGAGCTGTTTTTT; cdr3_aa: CASSPNRLAGESGELFF
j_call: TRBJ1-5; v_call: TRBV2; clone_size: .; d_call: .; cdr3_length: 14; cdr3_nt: TGTGCCAGCACGGACAGCCTTAGCAATCAGCCCCAGCATTTT; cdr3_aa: CASTDSLSNQPQHF
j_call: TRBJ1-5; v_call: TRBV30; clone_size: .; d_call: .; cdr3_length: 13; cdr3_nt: TGTGCCTGGAGTGCCAAAGGGGGTCAGCCCCAGCATTTT; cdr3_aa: CAWSAKGGQPQHF
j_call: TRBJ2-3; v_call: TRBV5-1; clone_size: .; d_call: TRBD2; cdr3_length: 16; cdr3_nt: TGCGCCAGCAGCTTCGGAACTAGCGGACGGGTAGATACGCAGTATTTT; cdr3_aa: CASSFGTSGRVDTQYF
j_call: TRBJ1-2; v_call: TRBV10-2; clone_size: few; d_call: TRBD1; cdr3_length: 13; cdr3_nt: TGCGCCAGCAGTGCCGGGACAGGGTATGGCTACACCTTC; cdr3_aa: CASSAGTGYGYTF
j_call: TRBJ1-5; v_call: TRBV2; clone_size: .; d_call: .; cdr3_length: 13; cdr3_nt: TGTGCCACCGGAAGGGGGGGTAATCAGCCCCAGCATTTT; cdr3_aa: CATGRGGNQPQHF
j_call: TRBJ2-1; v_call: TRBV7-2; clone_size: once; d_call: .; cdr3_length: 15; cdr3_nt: TGTGCCAGCAGCTTAGTCGGAGGGCTGTTGGATGAGCAGTTCTTC; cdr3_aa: CASSLVGGLLDEQFF
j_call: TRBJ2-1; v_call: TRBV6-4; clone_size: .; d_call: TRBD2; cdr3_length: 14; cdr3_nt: TGTGCCAGCAGTCCGGGGACTAGCATCGATGAGCAGTTCTTC; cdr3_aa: CASSPGTSIDEQFF
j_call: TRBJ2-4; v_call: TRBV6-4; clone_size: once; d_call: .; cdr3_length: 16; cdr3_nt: TGTGCCAGCATTCCCCAGGGAAAGGGTGCCAAAAACATTCAGTACTTC; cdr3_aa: CASIPQGKGAKNIQYF
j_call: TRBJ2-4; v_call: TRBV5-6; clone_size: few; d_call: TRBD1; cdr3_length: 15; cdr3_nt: TGTGCCAGCAGCTCAAGCTCCGGGACAGTTTACATTCAGTACTTC; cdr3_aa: CASSSSSGTVYIQYF
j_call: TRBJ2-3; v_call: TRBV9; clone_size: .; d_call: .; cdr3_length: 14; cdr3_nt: TGTGCCAGCAGCCGTAGCGCCGGCACAGATACGCAGTATTTT; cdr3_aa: CASSRSAGTDTQYF
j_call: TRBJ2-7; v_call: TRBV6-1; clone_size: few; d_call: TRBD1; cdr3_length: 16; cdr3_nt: TGTGCCAGCAGTGAGTTGGGGACAGCAATCTCCTACGAGCAGTACTTC; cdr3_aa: CASSELGTAISYEQYF
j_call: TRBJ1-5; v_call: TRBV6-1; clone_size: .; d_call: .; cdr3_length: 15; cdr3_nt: TGTGCCAGCAGGATCGGGACACCAAGCAATCAGCCCCAGCATTTT; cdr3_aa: CASRIGTPSNQPQHF
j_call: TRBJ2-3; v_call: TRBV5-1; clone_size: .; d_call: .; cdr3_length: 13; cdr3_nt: TGCGCCAGCAGCTCCCTAAGCACAGATACGCAGTATTTT; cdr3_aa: CASSSLSTDTQYF
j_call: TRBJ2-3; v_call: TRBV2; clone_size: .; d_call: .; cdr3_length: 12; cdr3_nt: TGTGCCAGCAGTGGGTTAGCAGATACGCAGTATTTT; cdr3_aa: CASSGLADTQYF
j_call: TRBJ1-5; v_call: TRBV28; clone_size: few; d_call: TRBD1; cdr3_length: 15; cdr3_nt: TGTGCCAGCAGGATCGCGACAGGGAGGATTCAGCCCCAGCATTTT; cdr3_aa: CASRIATGRIQPQHF
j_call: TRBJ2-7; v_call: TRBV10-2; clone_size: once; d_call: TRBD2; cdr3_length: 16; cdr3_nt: TGCGCCAGCAGTGAGACGACTAGCGGGATCCTGTACGAGCAGTACTTC; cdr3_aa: CASSETTSGILYEQYF